The clone carrying this T cell receptor beta chain was detected a few times. The antigen is unknown. Incorporated into the TCR beta cDNA libraries were unique molecular identifiers, which served to reduce PCR and sequencing biases. cDNA molecules numbering around 450,000 came from roughly 1 to 10 million T cells. A single record per CDR3 protein comes from TCRdb applying MiXCR to the PCR reads. The data contain a few hundred thousand distinct CDR3 sequences, roughly 30% of them seen just once; the ten biggest clones take up around 15%. The sample belongs to a study of post-analysis software for immune sequencing data. Whole-study findings and limits: Significantly lower normalized Chao1 diversity was found in patients with multiple sclerosis relative to controls.

The source of this sequence is a girl between 5 and 17 years old with multiple sclerosis. Material for sequencing was blood.

This CDR3 is CASSAWDTQYF. The CDR3 nucleotides read TGTGCCAGCAGTGCGTGGGATACGCAGTATTTT. The J gene is TRBJ2-3, the V gene TRBV12-3 or TRBV12-4; the D is unclear. CDR3 length equals 11 residues. Deletions cut 5 bases from V and 6 bases from J, with 6 bases between.